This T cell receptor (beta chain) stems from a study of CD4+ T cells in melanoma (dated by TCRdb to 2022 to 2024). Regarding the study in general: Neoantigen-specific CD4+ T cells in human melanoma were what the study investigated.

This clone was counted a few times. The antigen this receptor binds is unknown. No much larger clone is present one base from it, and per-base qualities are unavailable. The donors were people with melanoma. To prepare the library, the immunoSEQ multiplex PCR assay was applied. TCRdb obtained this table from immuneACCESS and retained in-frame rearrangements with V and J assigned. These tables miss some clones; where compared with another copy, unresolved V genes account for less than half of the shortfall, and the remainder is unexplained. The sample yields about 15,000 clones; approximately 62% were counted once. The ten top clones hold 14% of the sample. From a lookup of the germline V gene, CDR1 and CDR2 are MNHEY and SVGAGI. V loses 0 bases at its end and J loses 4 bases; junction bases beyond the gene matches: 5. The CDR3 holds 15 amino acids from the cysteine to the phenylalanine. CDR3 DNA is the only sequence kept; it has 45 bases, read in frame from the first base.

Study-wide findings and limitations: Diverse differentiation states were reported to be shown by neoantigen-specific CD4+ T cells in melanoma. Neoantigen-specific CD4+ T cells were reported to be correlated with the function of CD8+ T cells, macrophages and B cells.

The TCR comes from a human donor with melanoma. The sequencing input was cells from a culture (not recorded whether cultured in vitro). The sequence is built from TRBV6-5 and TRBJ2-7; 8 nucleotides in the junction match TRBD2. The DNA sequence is TGTGCCAGCAGTTACTCCCAGCGGGGGAGTTACGAGCAGTACTTC. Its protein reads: CASSYSQRGSYEQYF.